This TCR beta chain was identified during a study of T cell responses to AZD1222 COVID-19 vaccine (dated by TCRdb to about 2021). Turning to the overall study: TCR sequencing covered some 250 trial participants: roughly 200 given two doses of AZD1222 and 26 given two doses of MenACWY control vaccine. Trial participants were enrolled into age subgroups of 18-55, 56-69 and 70-plus years, which contained 148, 28 and 57 TCR-sequenced participants, respectively.

What the study reported, not specific to this receptor: The whole spike protein was spanned by vaccine-associated CD4 TCRs, and dominant responses were seen in regions 160-218 and 743-854. Conclusions about previously exposed vaccinees are limited, since just 5 or 6 AZD1222 recipients were seropositive for SARS-CoV-2 at baseline. A significant rise in spike-specific TCR breadth and depth was observed after two AZD1222 doses relative to day 0 and relative to MenACWY recipients. Nearly half of unique spike-specific TCRs reportedly recognized epitopes outside regions mutated in the B.1.351 and B.1.1.7 variants. No day 14 peak-response samples were available, so repertoires were characterized only after the peak T cell response. In the small 56-69-year group, the increase in depth fell short of significance, most likely because of low power. Participants were mostly white British, with more females than males. The authors suggested clonal diversity may have been underestimated.

As regards this clone: Its antigen is not yet known. No much larger clonotype is one base removed from it; base qualities were not supplied.

The CDR3 regions of human TCRbeta chains were analyzed by immunosequencing. The original methods were these. Repertoire TCRs were checked for matches against a reference library of SARS-CoV-2-specific TCRs that had been generated using the MIRA antigen-specificity platform. Breadth was defined as the fraction of unique TCRs that were SARS-CoV-2-associated, and depth was defined as the fraction of total T cells that were SARS-CoV-2-associated. Using the MIRA data, every spike-specific TCR was mapped to the spike region that the TCR reacted to and assigned to either a CD4 or a CD8 class. Log10-transformed breadth and depth values were compared by one-way ANOVA with Sidak's multiple comparisons tests. Sourced from immuneACCESS, this table was stored by TCRdb with only in-frame sequences that have V and J called. A share of the clones is absent; for the studies checked, an unresolved V gene accounts for under half, and the remainder has no known explanation. The V and J calls and clone size were taken over from that table, and D and trimming were inferred from the DNA. In all, the sample holds about 110,000 clones, and more than 90% of those were seen once. About 2.5% of the sample goes to the ten largest clones.

The intended sense of this specimen's time point label: about 28 days (+/-7) after the second vaccine dose. AZD1222 recipients whose second dose came at about 4 weeks and those whose second dose came at about 12 weeks were combined into one group, since spike-specific TCR depth and breadth did not differ between the two schedules. The vaccinee samples were drawn from two UK trials, COV001 and COV002, one of which was a single-blind randomized controlled phase 2/3 trial testing AZD1222 (ChAdOx1 nCoV-19) in healthy adults. Trial participant PBMC samples were collected at day 0 and day 28 after the second dose for TCRbeta chain sequencing. CDR1 and CDR2 are read off the germline V gene as SGHNT and YENEEA. Germline trimming amounts to 4 bases on V and 5 bases on J, with 10 as the count of junction bases outside the gene matches. The CDR3 spans 15 residues, from the cysteine through the phenylalanine. The entry retains the CDR3 DNA only, 45 bases that are in frame from base 1.

This receptor was obtained from an adult who received the AZD1222 COVID-19 vaccine. The input for sequencing was peripheral blood, taken 28 days after the second AZD1222 dose. This receptor chain uses TRBV11-3 and TRBJ2-5; TRBD2 lines up with 7 middle nucleotides. The CDR3 region has the sequence CASSSGGAGSETQYF. Read as DNA, the sequence is TGTGCCAGCAGCTCGGGGGGAGCCGGGAGCGAGACCCAGTACTTC.